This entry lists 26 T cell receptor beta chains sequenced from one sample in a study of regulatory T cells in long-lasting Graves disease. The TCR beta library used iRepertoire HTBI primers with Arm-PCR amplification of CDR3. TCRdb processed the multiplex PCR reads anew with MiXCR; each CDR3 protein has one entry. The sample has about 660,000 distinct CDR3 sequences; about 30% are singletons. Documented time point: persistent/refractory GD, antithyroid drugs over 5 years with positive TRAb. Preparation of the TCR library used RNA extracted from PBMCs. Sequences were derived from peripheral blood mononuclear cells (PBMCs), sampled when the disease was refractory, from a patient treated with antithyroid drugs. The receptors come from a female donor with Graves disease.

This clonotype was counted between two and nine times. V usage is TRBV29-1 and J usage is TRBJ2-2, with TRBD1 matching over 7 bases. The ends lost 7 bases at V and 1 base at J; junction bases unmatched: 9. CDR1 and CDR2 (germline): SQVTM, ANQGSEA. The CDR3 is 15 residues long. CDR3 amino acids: CSATGVKGNTGELFF. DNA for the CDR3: TGCAGCGCCACAGGGGTAAAGGGGAACACCGGGGAGCTGTTTTTT.

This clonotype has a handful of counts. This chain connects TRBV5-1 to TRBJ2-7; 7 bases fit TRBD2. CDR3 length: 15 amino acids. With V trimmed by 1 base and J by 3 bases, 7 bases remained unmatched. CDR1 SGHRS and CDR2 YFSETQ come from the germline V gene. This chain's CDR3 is CASSLFGGVVYEQYF. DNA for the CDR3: TGCGCCAGCAGCTTGTTTGGGGGGGTCGTCTACGAGCAGTACTTC.

This CDR3 is CASSEGIAGSYEQYF. CDR3 coding DNA: TGTGCCAGCAGTGAAGGAATAGCGGGTTCCTACGAGCAGTACTTC. The rearrangement joins TRBV2 to TRBJ2-7; the match to TRBD2 covers 7 bases. Germline CDR1 reads SNHLY; CDR2 reads FYNNEI. The CDR3 loop spans 15 amino acids. Losses at the gene ends were 1 base for V and 1 base for J; bases not matched to a gene: 4.

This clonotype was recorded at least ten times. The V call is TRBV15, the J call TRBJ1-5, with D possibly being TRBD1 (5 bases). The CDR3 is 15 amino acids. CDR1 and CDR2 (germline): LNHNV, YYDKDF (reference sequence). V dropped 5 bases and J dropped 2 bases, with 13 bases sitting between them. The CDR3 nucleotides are TGTGCCACCAGCTGGGTACAGGATCGCAATCAGCCCCAGCATTTT. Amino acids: CATSWVQDRNQPQHF.

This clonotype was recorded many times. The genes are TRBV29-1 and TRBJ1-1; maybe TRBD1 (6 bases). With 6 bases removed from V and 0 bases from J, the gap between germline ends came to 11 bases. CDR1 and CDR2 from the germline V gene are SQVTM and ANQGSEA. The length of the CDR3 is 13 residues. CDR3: CSVADRMNTEAFF. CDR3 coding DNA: TGCAGCGTCGCTGACAGGATGAACACTGAAGCTTTCTTT.

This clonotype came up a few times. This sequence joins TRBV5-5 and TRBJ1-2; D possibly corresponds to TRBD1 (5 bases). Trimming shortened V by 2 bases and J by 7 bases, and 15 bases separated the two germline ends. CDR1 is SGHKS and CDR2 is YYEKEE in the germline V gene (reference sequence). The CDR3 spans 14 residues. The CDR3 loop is CASSFASGGGGYTF. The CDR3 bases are TGTGCCAGCAGCTTCGCCTCCGGGGGTGGTGGCTACACCTTC. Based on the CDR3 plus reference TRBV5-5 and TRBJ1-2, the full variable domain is DAGVTQSPTHLIKTRGQQVTLRCSPISGHKSVSWYQQVLGQGPQFIFQYYEKEERGRGNFPDRFSARQFPNYSSELNVNALLLGDSALYLCASSFASGGGGYTFGSGTRLTVV.

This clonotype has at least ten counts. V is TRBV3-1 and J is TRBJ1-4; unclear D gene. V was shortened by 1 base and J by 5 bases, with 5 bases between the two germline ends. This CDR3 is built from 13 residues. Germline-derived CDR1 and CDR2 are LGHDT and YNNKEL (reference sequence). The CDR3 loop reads CASSQVGNEKLFF. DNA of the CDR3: TGTGCCAGCAGCCAAGTCGGGAATGAAAAACTGTTTTTT.

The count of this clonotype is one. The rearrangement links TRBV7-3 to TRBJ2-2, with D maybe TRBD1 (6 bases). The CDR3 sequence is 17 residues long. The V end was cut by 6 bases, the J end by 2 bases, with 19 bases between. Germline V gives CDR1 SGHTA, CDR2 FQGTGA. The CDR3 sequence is CASSNNPGQINTGELFF. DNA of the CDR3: TGTGCCAGCAGTAACAACCCGGGACAAATAAACACCGGGGAGCTGTTTTTT.

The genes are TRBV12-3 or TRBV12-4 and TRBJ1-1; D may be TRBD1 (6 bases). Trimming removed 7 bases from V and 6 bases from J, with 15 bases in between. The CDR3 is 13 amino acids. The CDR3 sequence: CASTDSLTAEAFF. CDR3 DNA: TGTGCCAGCACGGACAGCTTAACGGCTGAAGCTTTCTTT.

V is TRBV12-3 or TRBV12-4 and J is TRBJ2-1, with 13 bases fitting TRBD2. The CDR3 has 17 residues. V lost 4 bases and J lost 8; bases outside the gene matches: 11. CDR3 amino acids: CASSSLLAGGYTDEQFF. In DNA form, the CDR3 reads TGTGCCAGCAGTTCCTTACTAGCGGGAGGGTATACAGATGAGCAGTTCTTC.

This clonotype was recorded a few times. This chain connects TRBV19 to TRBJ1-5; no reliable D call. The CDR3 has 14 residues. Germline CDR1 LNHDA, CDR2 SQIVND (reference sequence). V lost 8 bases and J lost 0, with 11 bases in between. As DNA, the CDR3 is TGTGCCAGTGCCTGGGGAAATAGCAATCAGCCCCAGCATTTT. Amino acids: CASAWGNSNQPQHF. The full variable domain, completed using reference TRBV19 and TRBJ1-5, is DGGITQSPKYLFRKEGQNVTLSCEQNLNHDAMYWYRQDPGQGLRLIYYSQIVNDFQKGDIAEGYSVSREKKESFPLTVTSAQKNPTAFYLCASAWGNSNQPQHFGDGTRLSIL.

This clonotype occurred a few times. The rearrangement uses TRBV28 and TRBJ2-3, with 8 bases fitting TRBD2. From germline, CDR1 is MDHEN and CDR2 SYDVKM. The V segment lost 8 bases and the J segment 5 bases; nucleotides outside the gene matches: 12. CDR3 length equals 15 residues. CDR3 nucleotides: TGTGCCAGCTCCTCTGGGAGCGGGAGTCGAGATACGCAGTATTTT. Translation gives CASSSGSGSRDTQYF.

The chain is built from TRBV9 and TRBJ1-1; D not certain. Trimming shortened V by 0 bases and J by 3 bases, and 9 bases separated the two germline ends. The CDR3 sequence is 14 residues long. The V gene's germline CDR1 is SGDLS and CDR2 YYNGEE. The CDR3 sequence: CASSVEGGDTEAFF. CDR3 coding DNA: TGTGCCAGCAGCGTAGAAGGTGGCGACACTGAAGCTTTCTTT. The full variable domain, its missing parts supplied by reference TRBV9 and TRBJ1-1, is DSGVTQTPKHLITATGQRVTLRCSPRSGDLSVYWYQQSLDQGLQFLIQYYNGEERAKGNILERFSAQQFPDLHSELNLSSLELGDSALYFCASSVEGGDTEAFFGQGTRLTVV.

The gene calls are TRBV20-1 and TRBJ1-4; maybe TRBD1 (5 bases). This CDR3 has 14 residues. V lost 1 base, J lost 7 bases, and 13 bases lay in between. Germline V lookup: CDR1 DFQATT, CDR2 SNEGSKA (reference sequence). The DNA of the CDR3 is TGCAGTGCTAGAGTAGAAGGGGCCGGTGAAAAACTGTTTTTT. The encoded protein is CSARVEGAGEKLFF.

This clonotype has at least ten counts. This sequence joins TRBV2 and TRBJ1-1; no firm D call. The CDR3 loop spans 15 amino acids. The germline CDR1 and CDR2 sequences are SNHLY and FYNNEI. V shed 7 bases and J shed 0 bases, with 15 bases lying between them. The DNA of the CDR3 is TGTGCCAGCAAATGGAAGGGATCCATGAACACTGAAGCTTTCTTT. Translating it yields CASKWKGSMNTEAFF.

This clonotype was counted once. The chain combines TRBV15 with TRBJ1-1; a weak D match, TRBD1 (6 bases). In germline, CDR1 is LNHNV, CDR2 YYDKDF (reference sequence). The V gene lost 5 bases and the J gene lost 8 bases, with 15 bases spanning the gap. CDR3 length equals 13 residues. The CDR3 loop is CATSGRGGIEAFF. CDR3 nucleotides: TGTGCCACCAGCGGACGAGGGGGAATCGAAGCTTTCTTT.

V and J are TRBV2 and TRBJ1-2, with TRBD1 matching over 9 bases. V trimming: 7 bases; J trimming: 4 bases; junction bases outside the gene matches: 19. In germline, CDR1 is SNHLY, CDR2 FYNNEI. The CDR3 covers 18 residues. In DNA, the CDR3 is TGTGCCAGCACCATAGCCGGGACAGGGAGCGTAATTGGCTATGGCTACACCTTC. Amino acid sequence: CASTIAGTGSVIGYGYTF.

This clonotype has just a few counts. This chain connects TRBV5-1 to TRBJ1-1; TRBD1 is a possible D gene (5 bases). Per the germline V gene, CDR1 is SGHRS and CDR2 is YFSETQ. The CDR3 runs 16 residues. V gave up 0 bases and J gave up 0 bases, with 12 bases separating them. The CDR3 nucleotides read TGCGCCAGCAGCTTGGCCGTGACGACAGTGAACACTGAAGCTTTCTTT. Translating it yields CASSLAVTTVNTEAFF.

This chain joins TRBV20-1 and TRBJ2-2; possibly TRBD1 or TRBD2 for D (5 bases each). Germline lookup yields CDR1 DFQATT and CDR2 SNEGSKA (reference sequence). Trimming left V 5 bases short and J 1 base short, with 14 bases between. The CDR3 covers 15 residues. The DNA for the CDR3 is TGCAGTGCTGCTGCCGGGACGGGGAACACCGGGGAGCTGTTTTTT. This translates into CSAAAGTGNTGELFF.

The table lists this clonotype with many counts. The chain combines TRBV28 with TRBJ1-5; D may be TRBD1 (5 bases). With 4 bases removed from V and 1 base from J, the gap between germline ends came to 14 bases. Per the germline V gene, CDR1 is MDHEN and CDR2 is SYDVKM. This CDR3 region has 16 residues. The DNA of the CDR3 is TGTGCCAGCAGTTCTCATGGGCAGGGCAGCAATCAGCCCCAGCATTTT. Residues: CASSSHGQGSNQPQHF.

The chain's CDR3 is CASSPGLAGYRATQYF. Written as DNA, the CDR3 is TGTGCCAGCAGCCCCGGACTAGCGGGATATCGGGCTACGCAGTATTTT. The chain joins TRBV2 to TRBJ2-3; TRBD2 agrees at 12 bases. Germline CDR1 reads SNHLY; CDR2 reads FYNNEI. Trimming removed 6 bases from V and 8 bases from J; junction bases left unmatched: 12. The CDR3 contains 16 residues.

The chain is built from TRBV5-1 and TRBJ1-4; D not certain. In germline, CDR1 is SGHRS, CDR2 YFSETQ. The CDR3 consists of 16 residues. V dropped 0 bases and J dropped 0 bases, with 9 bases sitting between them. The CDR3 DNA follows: TGCGCCAGCAGCTTGGACAGCCTCTCAACTAATGAAAAACTGTTTTTT. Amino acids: CASSLDSLSTNEKLFF.

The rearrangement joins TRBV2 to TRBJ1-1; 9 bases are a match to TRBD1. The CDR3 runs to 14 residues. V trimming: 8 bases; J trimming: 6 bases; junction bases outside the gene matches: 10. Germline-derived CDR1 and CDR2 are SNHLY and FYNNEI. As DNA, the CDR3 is TGTGCCAGCCAACGGGACAGGGTTTTTCCTGAAGCTTTCTTT. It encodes CASQRDRVFPEAFF.

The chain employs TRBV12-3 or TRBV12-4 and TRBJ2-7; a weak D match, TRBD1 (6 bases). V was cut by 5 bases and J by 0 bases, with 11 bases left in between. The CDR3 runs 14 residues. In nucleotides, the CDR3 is TGTGCCAGCAGTATAGGACAGCCCTCCTACGAGCAGTACTTC. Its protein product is CASSIGQPSYEQYF.

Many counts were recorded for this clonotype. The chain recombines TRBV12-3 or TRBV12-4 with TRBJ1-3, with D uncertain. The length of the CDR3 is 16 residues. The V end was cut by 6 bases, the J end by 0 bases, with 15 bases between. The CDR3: CASRRESLRSGNTIYF. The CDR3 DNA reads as TGTGCCAGCAGGAGGGAGTCGCTACGCTCTGGAAACACCATATATTTT.

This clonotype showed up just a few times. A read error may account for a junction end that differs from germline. The CDR3 region has the DNA TGTGCCAGCAGTTCGACAGGGAGGATGACTGAAGCTTCCTTT. This translates into CASSSTGRMTEASF. The chain links TRBV27 to TRBJ1-1; 7 nucleotides align to TRBD1. The CDR3 extends over 14 amino acids. Germline values: CDR1 MNHEY, CDR2 SMNVEV (reference sequence).